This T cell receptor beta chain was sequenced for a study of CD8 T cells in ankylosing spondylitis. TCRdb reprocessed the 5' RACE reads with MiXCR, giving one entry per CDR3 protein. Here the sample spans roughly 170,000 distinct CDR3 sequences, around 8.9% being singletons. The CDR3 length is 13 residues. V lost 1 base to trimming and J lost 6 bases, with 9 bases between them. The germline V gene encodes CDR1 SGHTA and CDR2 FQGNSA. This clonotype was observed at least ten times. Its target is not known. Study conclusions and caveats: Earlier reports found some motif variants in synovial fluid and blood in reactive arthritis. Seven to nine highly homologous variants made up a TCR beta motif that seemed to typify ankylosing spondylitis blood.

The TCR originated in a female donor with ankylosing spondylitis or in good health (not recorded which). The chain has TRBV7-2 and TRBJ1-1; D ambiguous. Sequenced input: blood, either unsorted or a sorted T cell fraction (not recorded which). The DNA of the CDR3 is TGTGCCAGCAGCTTAGTTCCCGGTTCTGAAGCTTTCTTT. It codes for CASSLVPGSEAFF. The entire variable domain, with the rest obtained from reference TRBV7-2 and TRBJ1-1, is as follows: GAGVSQSPSNKVTEKGKDVELRCDPISGHTALYWYRQSLGQGLEFLIYFQGNSAPDKSGLPSDRFSAERTGGSVSTLTIQRTQQEDSAVYLCASSLVPGSEAFFGQGTRLTVV.